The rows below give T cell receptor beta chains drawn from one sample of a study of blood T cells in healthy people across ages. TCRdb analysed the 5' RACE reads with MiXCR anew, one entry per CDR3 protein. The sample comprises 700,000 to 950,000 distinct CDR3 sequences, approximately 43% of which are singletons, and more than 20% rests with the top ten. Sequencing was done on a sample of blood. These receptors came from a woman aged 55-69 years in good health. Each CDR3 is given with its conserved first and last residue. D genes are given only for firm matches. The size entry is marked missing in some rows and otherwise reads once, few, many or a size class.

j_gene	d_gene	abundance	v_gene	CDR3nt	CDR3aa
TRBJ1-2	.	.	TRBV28	TGTGCCAGCATCACTCCGTGGGAAGGCTATGGCTACACCTTC	CASITPWEGYGYTF
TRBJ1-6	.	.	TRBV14	TGTGCCAGCAGGGAGTGGCAGGGGAACTCACCCCTCCACTTT	CASREWQGNSPLHF
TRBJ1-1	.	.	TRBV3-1	TGTGCCAGCAGCCCGGACCCGGGTACTGAAGCTTTCTTT	CASSPDPGTEAFF
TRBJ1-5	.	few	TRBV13	TGTGCCAGCAGCCTGGGACACCTCAATCAGCCCCAGCATTTT	CASSLGHLNQPQHF
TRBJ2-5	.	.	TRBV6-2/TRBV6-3	TGTGCCAGCAGCAAAGGGACCTTTGGGCAAGAGACCCAGTACTTC	CASSKGTFGQETQYF
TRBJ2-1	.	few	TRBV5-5	TGTGCCAGCAGCCTCGGACGGGAAACCTACAATGAGCAGTTCTTC	CASSLGRETYNEQFF
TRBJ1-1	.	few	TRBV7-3	TGTGCCAGCAGCTTAACAGTTGACACTGAAGCTTTCTTT	CASSLTVDTEAFF
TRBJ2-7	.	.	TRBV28	TGTGCCAGCAGTCCCGGACCGGGGTGCGAGCACTACTTC	CASSPGPGCEHYF
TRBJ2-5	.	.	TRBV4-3	TGCGCCAGCAGCCAAGGGTCGACCGGACGGGAAGAGACCCAGTACTTC	CASSQGSTGREETQYF
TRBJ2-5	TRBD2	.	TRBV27	TGTGCCAGCACCCAGGCGGGAGAAGAGACCCAGTACTTC	CASTQAGEETQYF
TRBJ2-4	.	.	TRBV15	TGTGCCACCAGCAGAGACCAAGGAACAGGGAAACTAGCCAAAAACATTCAGTACTTC	CATSRDQGTGKLAKNIQYF
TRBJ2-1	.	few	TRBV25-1	TGTGCCAGCAGTCCCCTCTATGAGCAGTTCTTC	CASSPLYEQFF
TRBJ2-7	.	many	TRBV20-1	TGCAGTGGTATCTCAGGGTCTGAAGACGAGCAGTACTTC	CSGISGSEDEQYF
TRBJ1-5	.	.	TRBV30	TGTGCCTGGAGGGCAGGGAGCAATCAGCCCCAGCATTTT	CAWRAGSNQPQHF
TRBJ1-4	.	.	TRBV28	TGTGCCAGCACTCAAGGGTCAAGTACTGAAAAACTGTTTTTT	CASTQGSSTEKLFF
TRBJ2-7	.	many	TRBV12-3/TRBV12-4	TGTGCCAGCAGCGCCGGGTCGGGAACCTACGAGCAGTACTTC	CASSAGSGTYEQYF
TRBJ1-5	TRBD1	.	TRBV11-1	TGTGCCAGCAGCTTAGAGGGGGCGAATAGCAATCAACCCCAGCATTTT	CASSLEGANSNQPQHF
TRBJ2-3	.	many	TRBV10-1	TGCGCCAGCAGTGTAGCGGCCCACACAGATACGCAGTATTTT	CASSVAAHTDTQYF
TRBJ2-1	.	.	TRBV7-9	TGTGCCAGCAGCTTAGGGGAATACGATGAGCAGTTCTTC	CASSLGEYDEQFF
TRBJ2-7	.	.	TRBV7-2	TGTGCCAGCAGCTGGAGCCCGTTGGGCGAGCAGTACTTC	CASSWSPLGEQYF
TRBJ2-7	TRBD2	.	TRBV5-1	TGCGCCAGCAGCAATAGCGGGGAACCCTACGAGCAGTACTTC	CASSNSGEPYEQYF
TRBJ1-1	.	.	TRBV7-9	TGTGCCAGCAGGGACGACAGATCGAACACTGAAGCTTTCTTT	CASRDDRSNTEAFF
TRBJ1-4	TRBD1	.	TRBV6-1	TGTGCCAGCAGTCTGACAGGGGTGGAAGAAAAACTGTTTTTT	CASSLTGVEEKLFF
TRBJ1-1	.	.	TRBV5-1	TGCGCCAGCAGCTTGAACAGTGCTAACACTGAAGCTTTCTTT	CASSLNSANTEAFF
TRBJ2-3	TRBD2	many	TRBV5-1	TGCGCCAGCCGAAACATCGGGGGGAGCACAGATACGCAGTATTTT	CASRNIGGSTDTQYF
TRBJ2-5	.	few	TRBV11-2	TGTGCCAGCAGCTTAGATCTGCACCAAGAGACCCAGTACTTC	CASSLDLHQETQYF
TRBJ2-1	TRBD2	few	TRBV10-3	TGTGCCATCCGGTCCGGGACTAGCGGGAGCAAGGGGTACAATGAGCAGTTCTTC	CAIRSGTSGSKGYNEQFF
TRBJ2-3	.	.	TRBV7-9	TGTGCCAGCAGCCAAACAGGGCCAGATACGCAGTATTTT	CASSQTGPDTQYF
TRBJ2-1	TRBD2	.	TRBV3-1	TGTGCCGGCAGCCCCAGCGGGGGGGGCTACAATGAGCAGTTCTTC	CAGSPSGGGYNEQFF
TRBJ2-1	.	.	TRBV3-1	TGTGCCAGCAGCCAAGTTGTGACAGCATACAATGAGCAGTTCTTC	CASSQVVTAYNEQFF
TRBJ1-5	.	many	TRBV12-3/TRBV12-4	TGTGCCAGCAGTTTAGGAACAGGCAATCAGCCCCAGCATTTT	CASSLGTGNQPQHF
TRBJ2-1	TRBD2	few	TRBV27	TGTGCCAGCGGCCTAGCGGGAGGGCCCGATGAGCAGTTCTTC	CASGLAGGPDEQFF
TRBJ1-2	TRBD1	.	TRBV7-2	TGTGCCAGCACCGAAGGACAGGGGGCGGACTATGGCTACACCTTC	CASTEGQGADYGYTF
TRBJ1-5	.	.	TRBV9	TGTGCCAGCAGCGTAGAGGGAGGGCAGCCCCAGCATTTT	CASSVEGGQPQHF
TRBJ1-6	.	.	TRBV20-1	TGCAGTGCTAGAGTGGACGGATATAATTCACCCCTCCACTTT	CSARVDGYNSPLHF
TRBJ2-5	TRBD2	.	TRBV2	TGTGCCAGCAGCCGTTCGGGACTAGCGGGGAGAGAGACCCAGTACTTC	CASSRSGLAGRETQYF
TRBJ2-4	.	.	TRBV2	TGTGCCAGCAGTGATTATGAGATGAACATTCAGTACTTC	CASSDYEMNIQYF
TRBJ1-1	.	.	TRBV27	TGTGCCAGCAGGGGGGGAGGAGGGAGCACTGAAGCTTTCTTT	CASRGGGGSTEAFF
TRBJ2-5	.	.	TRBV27	TGTGCCAGCACGACCACGTGGAGGGTCGCTGAGCAGTACTTC	CASTTTWRVAEQYF
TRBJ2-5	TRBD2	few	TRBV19	TGTGCCAGTAGTAGCGGGGGGGCCAGAGAGACCCAGTACTTC	CASSSGGARETQYF
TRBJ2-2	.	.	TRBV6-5	TGTGCCAGCAGTTATTATGGGGCTTGGGAGCTGTTTTTT	CASSYYGAWELFF
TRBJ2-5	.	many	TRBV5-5	TGTGCCAGCAGCCGTGCGGTGGAGACCCAGTACTTC	CASSRAVETQYF
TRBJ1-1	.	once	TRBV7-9	TGTGCCAGCAGCCCCGGACGGGGGAACACTGAAGCTTTCTTT	CASSPGRGNTEAFF
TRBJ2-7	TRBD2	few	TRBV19	TGTGCCAGTAGTATGAAGGTAGCGGGGGGTTACTACGAGCAGTACTTC	CASSMKVAGGYYEQYF
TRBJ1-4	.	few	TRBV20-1	TGCAGTGCTAGAGATGTCATTAATGAAAAACTGTTTTTT	CSARDVINEKLFF
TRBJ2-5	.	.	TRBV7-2	TGTGCCAGCAGCCCTGGTGTACGGGAGATGGAGACCCAGTACTTC	CASSPGVREMETQYF
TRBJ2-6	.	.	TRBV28	TGTGCCAGCAGTCTTGACAGGCACTCTGGGGCCAACGTCCTGACTTTC	CASSLDRHSGANVLTF
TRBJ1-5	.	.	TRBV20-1	TGCAGTGCTAGAGGGCAACAGCCCCAGCATTTT	CSARGQQPQHF